This T cell receptor beta chain emerged from a study of blood T cells in healthy people across ages. Combining a sample-barcoded 5' primer with a J-beta primer mix, a second PCR ran for 7 to 11 cycles. TCRdb reanalysed the 5' RACE reads using MiXCR and keeps one entry per CDR3 protein. The data contain 1.5 million to 2 million distinct CDR3 sequences, 35% to 50% of them singletons. Concerning this clonotype: Its antigen remains unknown.

Germline CDR1 reads SGHTA; CDR2 reads FQGNSA. V was clipped by 6 bases and J by 8 bases, with 13 bases between them. The CDR3 totals 12 residues. Broader study findings: No conclusive comparison of naive versus antigen-experienced cells was possible with unsorted PBMCs.

This TCR was sampled from a human donor in good health. The chain has TRBV7-2 and TRBJ1-2; D remains ambiguous. The sample comprised blood. Here the CDR3 reads CASRKDLEGYTF. DNA of the CDR3: TGTGCCAGCAGGAAGGATTTAGAGGGCTACACCTTC.